A single sample is the source of the 2 T cell receptor beta chains below, sequenced in a study of blood T cell repertoires in COVID-19. Measured with immunoSEQ multiplex PCR; TCRdb has only the in-frame clones, and not every one. The sample has approximately 72,000 clones, nearly 90% seen once. The source material was peripheral blood. These receptor sequences come from a man in his 60s with acute or convalescent COVID-19.

The V call is TRBV5-6, the J call TRBJ1-5; D remains ambiguous. The CDR3 extends over 15 amino acids. Germline CDR1 and CDR2: SGHDT and YYEEEE. V gave up 4 bases and J gave up 1 base, with 12 bases separating them. The CDR3 DNA is TGTGCCAGCAGCGACCAGCCGGGAAGCAATCAGCCCCAGCATTTT. Translated, it gives CASSDQPGSNQPQHF.

The chain joins TRBV3-1 (or the pseudogene TRBV3-2) to TRBJ2-1; TRBD2 agrees at 8 bases. Germline V gives CDR1 LGHDT, CDR2 YNNKEL (reference sequence). This CDR3 comprises 14 residues. V lost 4 bases and J lost 9; bases outside the gene matches: 8. The CDR3 loop reads CASSLLRGGFEQFF. In nucleotides, the CDR3 is TGTGCCAGCAGCCTACTCCGGGGGGGCTTTGAGCAGTTCTTC.